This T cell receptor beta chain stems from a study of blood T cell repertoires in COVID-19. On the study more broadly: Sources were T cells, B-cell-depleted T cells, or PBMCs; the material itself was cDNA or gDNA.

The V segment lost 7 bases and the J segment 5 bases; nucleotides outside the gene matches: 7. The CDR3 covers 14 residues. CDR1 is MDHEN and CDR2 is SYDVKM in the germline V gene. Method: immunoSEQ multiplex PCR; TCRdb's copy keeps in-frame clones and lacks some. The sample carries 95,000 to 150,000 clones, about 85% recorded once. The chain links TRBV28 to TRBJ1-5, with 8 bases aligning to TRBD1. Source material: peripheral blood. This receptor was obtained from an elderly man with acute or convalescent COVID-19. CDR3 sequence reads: CASTLDRGDQPQHF. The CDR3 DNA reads TGTGCCAGCACCCTAGACAGGGGAGATCAGCCCCAGCATTTT. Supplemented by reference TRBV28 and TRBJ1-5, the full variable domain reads DVKVTQSSRYLVKRTGEKVFLECVQDMDHENMFWYRQDPGLGLRLIYFSYDVKMKEKGDIPEGYSVSREKKERFSLILESASTNQTSMYLCASTLDRGDQPQHFGDGTRLSIL.